These 27 T cell receptor beta chains were all obtained from the same sample, sequenced in a study of T cell responses to AZD1222 COVID-19 vaccine. The table came from immunoSEQ multiplex PCR; TCRdb's copy has only in-frame clones and leaves some out. The repertoire consists of some 130,000 clones, with 85% to 95% occurring once and the leading ten covering approximately 7%. The specimen was peripheral blood, collected 28 days after the second AZD1222 dose. The receptor source for this set is an adult who received the AZD1222 COVID-19 vaccine.

This chain joins TRBV4-1 and TRBJ1-2; possibly TRBD1 for D (5 bases). The germline CDR1 and CDR2 sequences are MGHRA and YSYEKL. CDR3 size: 13 residues. V lost 3 bases and J 8 bases, leaving 13 bases between the germline ends. The CDR3 DNA is TGCGCCAGCAGCCAGGGGGTGGGAGGCGGCTACACCTTC. This sequence encodes CASSQGVGGGYTF.

This clone is a singleton in its sample. The rearrangement links TRBV7-8 to TRBJ2-1, with TRBD1 matching 7 bases. This CDR3 has 12 residues. The germline V gene has CDR1 SGHVS and CDR2 FQNEAQ. V was pared by 6 bases and J by 7 bases, with 3 bases of the junction left unmatched. The CDR3 loop is CASRQTGNEQFF. CDR3 sequence (DNA): TGTGCCAGCAGGCAGACAGGGAATGAGCAGTTCTTC.

CDR3 amino acids: CASSPRDRGHANQPQHF. The DNA of the CDR3 is TGTGCCAGCAGCCCTAGGGACAGGGGGCATGCCAATCAGCCCCAGCATTTT. The chain is built from TRBV2 and TRBJ1-5; 12 positions agree with TRBD1. J was trimmed by 3 bases and V by 6 bases; bases with no gene match: 9. In germline, CDR1 is SNHLY, CDR2 FYNNEI. This CDR3 contains 17 residues.

The gene calls are TRBV7-9 and TRBJ1-6; the match to TRBD1 covers 9 bases. The CDR3 has 16 amino acids. Per germline, CDR1 SEHNR and CDR2 FQNEAQ (reference sequence). V lost 6 bases and J lost 9; bases outside the gene matches: 12. The CDR3 here is CASRPGQGTFSSPLHF. DNA of the CDR3: TGTGCCAGCAGACCTGGACAGGGGACTTTTTCTTCACCCCTCCACTTT.

The CDR3 here is CASSDRVNYGYTF. The CDR3 coding sequence is TGTGCCAGCAGTGACAGGGTGAACTATGGCTACACCTTC. The J gene is TRBJ1-2, the V gene TRBV25-1; possibly TRBD1 for D (5 bases). The CDR3 consists of 13 residues. V lost 3 bases to trimming and J lost 2 bases, with 7 bases between them. Per the germline V gene, CDR1 is MGHDK and CDR2 is SYGVNS.

The chain couples TRBV2 to TRBJ1-6, with no clear D. Germline-derived CDR1 and CDR2 are SNHLY and FYNNEI. The CDR3 spans 14 residues. Trimming stripped 5 bases from V and 0 bases from J, with 5 bases between. CDR3 DNA: TGTGCCAGCAGTCGGAGCTCCTATAATTCACCCCTCCACTTT. Translating it yields CASSRSSYNSPLHF.

The J gene is TRBJ2-5, the V gene TRBV7-2; D call uncertain. Trimming left V 2 bases short and J 4 bases short, with 2 bases between. This CDR3 comprises 11 residues. Germline V gene sequence: CDR1 SGHTA, CDR2 FQGNSA. In DNA, the CDR3 is TGTGCCAGCAGCTTATCAGAGACCCAGTACTTC. Translating it yields CASSLSETQYF.

The V and J genes are TRBV9 and TRBJ1-2; D might be TRBD1 (6 bases). The CDR3 length is 14 residues. Germline V lookup: CDR1 SGDLS, CDR2 YYNGEE. V lost 0 bases and J lost 4, with 10 bases in between. The CDR3 sequence is CASSVEGGSYGYTF. The CDR3 DNA follows: TGTGCCAGCAGCGTAGAAGGGGGGAGCTATGGCTACACCTTC.

This clone was counted a single time. One junction end disagrees with the germline gene, perhaps due to a read error. This chain joins TRBV5-6 and TRBJ1-4, with D unclear. The CDR3 spans 13 residues. Germline V lookup: CDR1 SGHDT, CDR2 YYEEEE. The CDR3 region has the DNA TGTGCTAGCAGCTTGGCCGGAGGGGAAAAACTGTTTTTT. This codes for CASSLAGGEKLFF. Together with reference TRBV5-6 and TRBJ1-4, the CDR3 gives the full variable domain: DAGVTQSPTHLIKTRGQQVTLRCSPKSGHDTVSWYQQALGQGPQFIFQYYEEEERQRGNFPDRFSGHQFPNYSSELNVNALLLGDSALYLCASSLAGGEKLFFGSGTQLSVL.

The rearrangement joins TRBV4-1 to TRBJ2-7; a possible D gene is TRBD2 (6 bases). CDR3 length equals 15 residues. Between the trimmed V and J ends, which lost 3 bases and 6 bases, there was a span of 18 bases. Germline assignment: CDR1 MGHRA and CDR2 YSYEKL. CDR3 DNA sequence: TGCGCCAGCAGCCAGGCGGGGAGCCGGGTCTTCGAGCAGTACTTC. This sequence encodes CASSQAGSRVFEQYF.

This rearrangement joins TRBV6-5 to TRBJ1-3; D is unclear. The CDR3 has 16 residues. The germline V and J ends were trimmed by 2 bases and 6 bases, with 17 bases remaining between them. Germline V CDR1 and CDR2: MNHEY, SVGAGI. The CDR3 reads CASSYEVLGLTNTIYF. In nucleotides, the CDR3 is TGTGCCAGCAGTTACGAGGTGTTGGGGTTGACAAACACCATATATTTT.

The chain has TRBV19 and TRBJ1-1, with 8 bases lining up with TRBD1. Germline V lookup: CDR1 LNHDA, CDR2 SQIVND (reference sequence). Unmatched junction bases numbered 4, after V lost 5 bases and J lost 2 bases. This CDR3 has 14 residues. The CDR3 is CASSRTGINTEAFF. In DNA form, the CDR3 reads TGTGCCAGTAGTCGGACAGGGATAAACACTGAAGCTTTCTTT.

The chain carries TRBV4-1 and TRBJ2-7; D ambiguous. The germline V gene has CDR1 MGHRA and CDR2 YSYEKL. This CDR3 spans 14 amino acids. Trimming took off 1 base at V and 3 bases at J, with 10 bases between the two ends. The CDR3 loop reads CASSQVENYYEQYF. CDR3 in DNA: TGCGCCAGCAGCCAAGTCGAAAACTACTACGAGCAGTACTTC.

The rearrangement uses TRBV5-1 and TRBJ2-7; a weak D match, TRBD1 (6 bases). Germline V CDR1 and CDR2: SGHRS, YFSETQ. This CDR3 has 14 residues. V lost 0 bases to trimming and J lost 4 bases, with 11 bases between them. CDR3 sequence: CASSLGGQLYEQYF. The CDR3 DNA follows: TGCGCCAGCAGCTTGGGAGGACAGCTGTACGAGCAGTACTTC.

This sequence joins TRBV30 and TRBJ2-7; 7 bases match TRBD1. The CDR3 runs to 15 residues. Germline V gene lookup returns CDR1 GTSNPN and CDR2 SVGIG (reference sequence). V shed 1 base and J 1 base; nucleotides not matched to a gene: 7. This CDR3 is CAWSALGQASYEQYF. The CDR3, as DNA: TGTGCCTGGAGTGCGTTAGGACAGGCGTCCTACGAGCAGTACTTC.

The chain combines TRBV7-9 with TRBJ1-1; perhaps TRBD1 as D (5 bases). The CDR3 is 16 residues long. Germline lookup yields CDR1 SEHNR and CDR2 FQNEAQ (reference sequence). Trimming removed 5 bases at V and 5 bases at J, with 21 bases between. The chain's CDR3 is CASSPQQGSPITEAFF. The CDR3 DNA reads TGTGCCAGCAGCCCCCAGCAGGGTTCTCCTATTACTGAAGCTTTCTTT.

The chain links TRBV5-1 to TRBJ2-3; 9 nucleotides line up with TRBD2. Per germline, CDR1 SGHRS and CDR2 YFSETQ. This CDR3 has 13 residues. The V gene end was trimmed by 4 bases and the J gene end by 14 bases; junction bases not matched to a gene: 11. Here the CDR3 DNA reads TGCGCCAGCAGCCAGGGTATCGGGACTAGCCCGTATTTT. Residues: CASSQGIGTSPYF.

V is TRBV10-3 and J is TRBJ2-2, with D tentatively TRBD1 or TRBD2 (5 bases each). The CDR3 extends over 13 amino acids. The V end was cut by 10 bases, the J end by 3 bases, with 12 bases between. CDR1 is ENHRY and CDR2 is SYGVKD in the germline V gene. In nucleotides, the CDR3 is TGTGCCACGGGGACCGGGGACACCGGGGAGCTGTTTTTT. Encoded protein: CATGTGDTGELFF.

The chain combines TRBV2 with TRBJ1-5; D may be TRBD1 (6 bases). Germline CDR1 is SNHLY and CDR2 is FYNNEI. The CDR3 has 18 amino acids. The V and J ends lost 0 bases and 3 bases respectively, with 18 bases between them. The CDR3 spells CASSEAGQAALYNQPQHF. In DNA form, the CDR3 reads TGTGCCAGCAGTGAAGCGGGACAAGCCGCCCTATACAATCAGCCCCAGCATTTT.

This chain links TRBV7-9 with TRBJ2-7; D is unclear. The CDR3 totals 11 residues. Germline V gene data show CDR1 as SEHNR and CDR2 as FQNEAQ (reference sequence). Trimming cost V 6 bases and J 6 bases, with 9 bases left between them. The chain's CDR3 is CASRSQGEQYF. CDR3 coding DNA: TGTGCCAGCAGAAGCCAAGGCGAGCAGTACTTC.

A note on this clone: Other DNA sequences in this sample translate to the same CDR3. The J gene is TRBJ1-2, the V gene TRBV28; D not resolved. Germline CDR1 and CDR2: MDHEN and SYDVKM. The V and J ends lost 3 bases and 4 bases respectively, with 6 bases between them. The CDR3 consists of 12 residues. CDR3 region: CASSLGFYGYTF. The CDR3 DNA reads TGTGCCAGCAGTTTGGGATTCTATGGCTACACCTTC.

This chain joins TRBV30 and TRBJ2-2, with D perhaps TRBD2 (6 bases). The CDR3 is 15 amino acids. Germline V gene lookup returns CDR1 GTSNPN and CDR2 SVGIG (reference sequence). V lost 3 bases, J lost 3 bases, and 14 bases lay in between. The CDR3, as DNA: TGTGCCTGGAGATCCACCGGGACTTACACCGGGGAGCTGTTTTTT. It codes for CAWRSTGTYTGELFF.

The chain is built from TRBV2 and TRBJ1-1, with TRBD1 matching over 9 bases. After removal of 5 bases from V and 9 bases from J, the junction contained 4 bases not matched to a gene. CDR3 length: 12 residues. CDR1 SNHLY and CDR2 FYNNEI come from the germline V gene. The CDR3 reads CASSRDRAKAFF. CDR3 coding DNA: TGTGCCAGCAGTCGGGACAGGGCAAAAGCTTTCTTT. The entire variable domain, with the rest obtained from reference TRBV2 and TRBJ1-1, is as follows: EPEVTQTPSHQVTQMGQEVILRCVPISNHLYFYWYRQILGQKVEFLVSFYNNEISEKSEIFDDQFSVERPDGSNFTLKIRSTKLEDSAMYFCASSRDRAKAFFGQGTRLTVV.

The CDR3 nucleotides are TGTGCCATCAGTGAGCATTATGAGCAGTTCTTC. It codes for CAISEHYEQFF. The V and J genes are TRBV10-3 and TRBJ2-1; D is ambiguous. V was trimmed by 2 bases and J by 8 bases, leaving 4 bases between them. The CDR3 sequence is 11 residues long. In germline, CDR1 is ENHRY, CDR2 SYGVKD.

The rearrangement uses TRBV6-1 and TRBJ1-1; D gene unclear. V lost 1 base and J lost 9, with 15 bases in between. The V gene's germline CDR1 is MNHNS and CDR2 SASEGT. CDR3 length: 14 residues. Written as DNA, the CDR3 is TGTGCCAGCAGTGAAGGGAGGGCTGCAAGTAAAGCTTTCTTT. Translation: CASSEGRAASKAFF.

The chain combines TRBV2 with TRBJ1-2, with 9 nucleotides matching TRBD1. V was pared by 8 bases and J by 8 bases, with 6 bases of the junction left unmatched. Looked up from germline, CDR1 is SNHLY and CDR2 is FYNNEI. The CDR3 contains 12 residues. CDR3 sequence: CASAPDRGGYTF. CDR3 coding DNA: TGTGCCAGCGCACCGGACAGGGGCGGCTACACCTTC.

This chain links TRBV27 with TRBJ2-7, with D hard to call. Trimming took 6 bases from V and 2 from J, leaving 14 bases between them. Germline V gene data show CDR1 as MNHEY and CDR2 as SMNVEV (reference sequence). The CDR3 contains 14 residues. The CDR3 loop is CASSTYDPTYEQYF. DNA for the CDR3: TGTGCCAGCAGCACGTATGACCCGACCTACGAGCAGTACTTC.